The 29 T cell receptor beta chains below all came from one sample that was sequenced in a study of cytomegalovirus exposure and HLA in healthy donors. PCR primers comprised 60 Vbeta and 13 Jbeta primers. Libraries were prepared by immunoSEQ multiplex PCR; TCRdb keeps only in-frame clonotypes and omits some of them. The sample lists approximately 120,000 clones, approximately 75% occurring once. Sequencing used PBMCs. These receptors all stem from a young man in good health and CMV-seronegative.

The V gene is TRBV14, the J gene TRBJ2-7; 7 nucleotides agree with TRBD1. The germline V gene has CDR1 SGHDN and CDR2 FVKESK. The CDR3 length is 15 residues. V shed 4 bases, J shed 0 bases, and the junction held 6 bases outside the gene matches. The CDR3 loop is CASSRQGSVSYEQYF. CDR3 nucleotides: TGTGCCAGCAGCCGACAGGGTAGTGTCTCCTACGAGCAGTACTTC.

This sequence joins TRBV28 and TRBJ2-7, with 7 nucleotides matching TRBD1. This CDR3 is built from 13 residues. Germline V gene lookup returns CDR1 MDHEN and CDR2 SYDVKM. Losses at the gene ends were 6 bases for V and 5 bases for J; bases not matched to a gene: 7. The CDR3 sequence is CASSRRTGHEQYF. The DNA of the CDR3 is TGTGCCAGCAGCAGACGGACAGGCCACGAGCAGTACTTC.

The V gene is TRBV5-1, the J gene TRBJ2-7; perhaps TRBD2 as D (7 bases). Deletions cut 4 bases from V and 3 bases from J, with 23 bases between. The CDR3 contains 17 residues. CDR1 and CDR2 from the germline V gene are SGHRS and YFSETQ. The CDR3 region has the DNA TGCGCCAGCAGCCAGCCCCCGAGGGGGGGTCTTGTCTACGAGCAGTACTTC. It yields the protein CASSQPPRGGLVYEQYF.

A remark on this clone: Its ends do not fully match the called genes, so a read error is possible. The chain couples TRBV7-9 to TRBJ1-1; 9 bases are a match to TRBD1. Germline V gene data show CDR1 as SEHNR and CDR2 as FQNEAQ (reference sequence). CDR3 size: 15 residues. CDR3 amino acids: CSSSQPGTGTFEAFF. The DNA for the CDR3 is TGTTCCAGCAGCCAGCCCGGGACAGGGACGTTTGAAGCTTTCTTT.

The genes are TRBV11-2 and TRBJ1-3; possibly TRBD1 for D (5 bases). Looked up from germline, CDR1 is SGHAT and CDR2 is FQNNGV. V was shortened by 6 bases and J by 0 bases, with 12 bases between the two germline ends. The CDR3 sequence is 15 residues long. Here the CDR3 reads CASRNWGGSGNTIYF. The CDR3 nucleotides are TGTGCCAGCAGAAACTGGGGGGGCTCTGGAAACACCATATATTTT.

The chain combines TRBV6-1 with TRBJ1-2; 7 nucleotides line up with TRBD1. V dropped 5 bases and J dropped 8; count of bases not matched to a gene: 8. There are 13 residues in the CDR3. Germline-derived CDR1 and CDR2 are MNHNS and SASEGT. The CDR3 sequence is CASSQQGLEGYTF. The CDR3 DNA reads as TGTGCCAGCAGTCAACAGGGGCTTGAGGGCTACACCTTC.

The J gene is TRBJ2-7, the V gene TRBV6-6, with TRBD2 matching 10 bases. The J segment lost 3 bases and the V segment lost 5 bases, leaving 4 bases of the junction unmatched. CDR3 length: 14 amino acids. CDR1 and CDR2 from the germline V gene are MNHNY and SVGAGI (reference sequence). This CDR3 reads CASSTRTSGYEQYF. The CDR3 bases are TGTGCCAGCAGTACCCGGACTAGCGGCTACGAGCAGTACTTC.

The V gene is TRBV6-1, the J gene TRBJ1-1, with 8 bases that match TRBD1. J gave up 5 bases and V 3 bases, and 14 bases lay outside the gene matches. This CDR3 contains 17 residues. CDR1 and CDR2 (germline): MNHNS, SASEGT. CDR3 nucleotides: TGTGCCAGCAGTGATGGACGAGGGACAGACAGGGGAACTGAAGCTTTCTTT. Translating it yields CASSDGRGTDRGTEAFF.

This clone was seen only a few times. The rearrangement links TRBV6-6 to TRBJ2-7; 10 bases agree with TRBD1. This CDR3 is built from 15 residues. In germline, CDR1 is MNHNY, CDR2 SVGAGI (reference sequence). V shed 5 bases and J 7 bases; nucleotides not matched to a gene: 11. This CDR3 reads CASSQPGQGTGEQYF. CDR3 nucleotide sequence: TGTGCCAGCAGTCAACCGGGACAGGGGACGGGGGAGCAGTACTTC.

The chain recombines TRBV2 with TRBJ2-7; 7 bases match TRBD1. V was pared by 6 bases and J by 3 bases, with 5 bases of the junction left unmatched. The germline V gene has CDR1 SNHLY and CDR2 FYNNEI. The CDR3 loop spans 13 amino acids. The DNA of the CDR3 is TGTGCCAGCAGGGTACGGGACAGCTACGAGCAGTACTTC. This gives the protein CASRVRDSYEQYF.

This chain uses TRBV28 with TRBJ1-5; 8 bases are a match to TRBD1. CDR1 and CDR2 (germline): MDHEN, SYDVKM. This CDR3 comprises 15 residues. The V gene end was trimmed by 8 bases and the J gene end by 2 bases; junction bases not matched to a gene: 8. CDR3 in DNA: TGTGCCAGCGGCGGGGCAGGGGGCGGCAATCAGCCCCAGCATTTT. Translation: CASGGAGGGNQPQHF.

The chain recombines TRBV18 with TRBJ1-1; D perhaps matches TRBD1 (6 bases). The V gene's germline CDR1 is KGHSH and CDR2 LQKENI. Trimming removed 3 bases from V and 3 bases from J, with 8 bases in between. The CDR3 spans 13 residues. CDR3 protein: CASSPRTDTEAFF. The CDR3 nucleotides are TGTGCCAGCTCACCGCGGACAGACACTGAAGCTTTCTTT.

Only a few counts were recorded for this clone. The chain is built from TRBV4-2 and TRBJ1-2; possible D gene TRBD1, 6 bases. Trimming took off 0 bases at V and 3 bases at J, with 20 bases between the two ends. Looked up from germline, CDR1 is LGHNA and CDR2 is YNFKEQ. CDR3 length: 18 amino acids. CDR3 in amino acids: CASSQDYRDYSAHYGYTF. The CDR3 DNA sequence: TGTGCCAGCAGCCAAGATTACAGGGACTACTCAGCACACTATGGCTACACCTTC.

The chain carries TRBV5-5 and TRBJ1-5, with 8 bases identical to TRBD1. This CDR3 contains 15 residues. The V segment lost 0 bases and the J segment 6 bases; nucleotides outside the gene matches: 5. Looked up from germline, CDR1 is SGHKS and CDR2 is YYEKEE (reference sequence). Written as DNA, the CDR3 is TGTGCCAGCAGCTTGGGCAGGGGGCAGGGTCAGCCCCAGCATTTT. It translates to CASSLGRGQGQPQHF. Full variable domain (missing parts from reference TRBV5-5 and TRBJ1-5): DAGVTQSPTHLIKTRGQQVTLRCSPISGHKSVSWYQQVLGQGPQFIFQYYEKEERGRGNFPDRFSARQFPNYSSELNVNALLLGDSALYLCASSLGRGQGQPQHFGDGTRLSIL.

This clone was counted at least ten times. The V gene is TRBV4-3, the J gene TRBJ1-1; D gene ambiguous. CDR1 and CDR2 from the germline V gene are LGHNA and YSLEER. The CDR3 has 15 residues. The V end was cut by 1 base, the J end by 3 bases, with 12 bases between. CDR3 loop: CASSQGIGRDTEAFF. The CDR3, as DNA: TGCGCCAGCAGCCAAGGTATAGGGAGGGACACTGAAGCTTTCTTT.

This clone was detected once. This chain uses TRBV2 with TRBJ2-1, with 16 bases fitting TRBD2. Germline V gives CDR1 SNHLY, CDR2 FYNNEI. The CDR3 length is 20 residues. With 6 bases clipped from V and 1 base from J, the junction kept 12 bases outside the gene matches. The CDR3 protein is CASRDTGTSGGVGSYNEQFF. Written as DNA, the CDR3 is TGTGCCAGCAGAGATACCGGGACTAGCGGGGGGGTCGGTTCCTACAATGAGCAGTTCTTC.

This clone occurred a few times. This CDR3 is CASSAGQGVSYEQYF. In DNA, the CDR3 is TGTGCCAGCTCAGCGGGACAGGGAGTTTCCTACGAGCAGTACTTC. V usage is TRBV18 and J usage is TRBJ2-7; 9 nucleotides line up with TRBD1. CDR1 and CDR2 from the germline V gene are KGHSH and LQKENI. Losses at the gene ends were 5 bases for V and 1 base for J; bases not matched to a gene: 6. The CDR3 contains 15 residues. Based on the CDR3 plus reference TRBV18 and TRBJ2-7, the full variable domain is NAGVMQNPRHLVRRRGQEARLRCSPMKGHSHVYWYRQLPEEGLKFMVYLQKENIIDESGMPKERFSAEFPKEGPSILRIQQVVRGDSAAYFCASSAGQGVSYEQYFGPGTRLTVT.

The rearrangement joins TRBV29-1 to TRBJ1-2; D uncertain. Germline CDR1 is SQVTM and CDR2 is ANQGSEA. The V and J ends lost 8 bases and 2 bases respectively, with 12 bases between them. The CDR3 is 12 residues long. The CDR3 coding sequence is TGCAGCACTTTCGCGGGAAACTATGGCTACACCTTC. It translates to CSTFAGNYGYTF.

This clone appeared a few times. This rearrangement joins TRBV5-6 to TRBJ1-1; a possible D gene is TRBD1 (5 bases). Germline CDR1 reads SGHDT; CDR2 reads YYEEEE. Between the trimmed V and J ends, which lost 1 base and 3 bases, there was a span of 13 bases. The CDR3 extends over 15 amino acids. Here the CDR3 reads CASSLIGAWDTEAFF. Written as DNA, the CDR3 is TGTGCCAGCAGCTTGATAGGGGCGTGGGACACTGAAGCTTTCTTT.

The chain employs TRBV28 and TRBJ1-4; D is unclear. Germline V lookup: CDR1 MDHEN, CDR2 SYDVKM. The CDR3 is made up of 12 amino acids. Trimming removed 5 bases from V and 10 bases from J, with 11 bases in between. CDR3 nucleotide sequence: TGTGCCAGCAGTCTAGCACGGGGAAAACTGTTTTTT. Its translation: CASSLARGKLFF. Variable domain in full (rest from reference TRBV28 and TRBJ1-4): DVKVTQSSRYLVKRTGEKVFLECVQDMDHENMFWYRQDPGLGLRLIYFSYDVKMKEKGDIPEGYSVSREKKERFSLILESASTNQTSMYLCASSLARGKLFFGSGTQLSVL.

This sequence joins TRBV5-1 and TRBJ2-2, with D perhaps TRBD2 (5 bases). The V and J ends lost 2 bases and 3 bases respectively, with 8 bases between them. The CDR3 spans 14 residues. Germline CDR1 reads SGHRS; CDR2 reads YFSETQ. The CDR3 sequence: CASSFLADTGELFF. For the CDR3, the DNA is TGCGCCAGCAGCTTCCTAGCAGACACCGGGGAGCTGTTTTTT.

CDR3 nucleotides: TGTGCCAGCAGCTTAGCCGCCGCGACAGGGAAAGGGAACATTCAGTACTTC. As protein: CASSLAAATGKGNIQYF. The rearrangement links TRBV7-9 to TRBJ2-4; TRBD1 aligns across 7 bases. The germline V gene encodes CDR1 SEHNR and CDR2 FQNEAQ (reference sequence). Losses at the gene ends were 0 bases for V and 7 bases for J; bases not matched to a gene: 12. The CDR3 is 17 residues long.

The rearrangement links TRBV6-5 to TRBJ2-2; D is unclear. CDR1 is MNHEY, CDR2 SVGAGI, per germline. The V gene lost 2 bases and the J gene lost 6 bases, with 10 bases spanning the gap. This CDR3 contains 14 residues. DNA of the CDR3: TGTGCCAGCAGTTACAGGTTGGCGGCCGGGGAGCTGTTTTTT. Its protein is CASSYRLAAGELFF.

CDR3 nucleotide sequence: TGCGCCAGCAGCGGTTTGGGACAGGGGTACACTGAAGCTTTCTTT. It specifies CASSGLGQGYTEAFF. The chain couples TRBV4-1 to TRBJ1-1, with 10 nucleotides matching TRBD1. Germline CDR1 MGHRA, CDR2 YSYEKL. The V gene end was trimmed by 5 bases and the J gene end by 3 bases; junction bases not matched to a gene: 6. CDR3 size: 15 residues.

The V gene is TRBV11-2, the J gene TRBJ2-5, with 8 bases identical to TRBD2. Germline assignment: CDR1 SGHAT and CDR2 FQNNGV. V shed 0 bases, J shed 5 bases, and the junction held 8 bases outside the gene matches. The CDR3 has 16 residues. The CDR3 loop is CASSLDVGGAWETQYF. For the CDR3, the DNA is TGTGCCAGCAGCTTAGATGTCGGGGGGGCCTGGGAGACCCAGTACTTC.

In DNA, the CDR3 is TGTGCCAGCAGGGCTAGCGGCAAAAGCTACGAGCAGTACTTC. Its translation: CASRASGKSYEQYF. This sequence joins TRBV27 and TRBJ2-7; 7 positions agree with TRBD2. V lost 6 bases and J lost 3; bases outside the gene matches: 8. Germline-derived CDR1 and CDR2 are MNHEY and SMNVEV (reference sequence). The CDR3 runs to 14 residues.

This clone was picked up a small number of times. The chain couples TRBV7-9 to TRBJ2-1; 11 positions agree with TRBD2. CDR1 is SEHNR and CDR2 is FQNEAQ in the germline V gene (reference sequence). V lost 4 bases and J lost 4; bases outside the gene matches: 9. The CDR3 is made up of 17 amino acids. This chain's CDR3 is CASSSSRLAGPYNEQFF. CDR3 sequence (DNA): TGTGCCAGCAGCTCCTCCCGACTAGCGGGGCCTTACAATGAGCAGTTCTTC.

The rearrangement joins TRBV9 to TRBJ1-1; D gene ambiguous. This CDR3 spans 13 amino acids. Trimming took off 4 bases at V and 1 base at J, with 8 bases between the two ends. Germline CDR1 is SGDLS and CDR2 is YYNGEE. CDR3 nucleotides: TGTGCCAGCAGCCCCGGGTGGAACACTGAAGCTTTCTTT. This sequence encodes CASSPGWNTEAFF.

This rearrangement joins TRBV5-1 to TRBJ2-3, with no clear D. V was clipped by 2 bases and J by 6 bases, with 7 bases between them. CDR3 size: 12 residues. CDR1 is SGHRS, CDR2 YFSETQ, per germline. The chain's CDR3 is CASSFLSDTQYF. The CDR3 DNA follows: TGCGCCAGCAGCTTTCTCTCCGATACGCAGTATTTT.